This TCR beta chain appears in the sequencing data of a study of blood T cell repertoires in COVID-19. Turning to the study itself: From T cells, B-cell-depleted T cells, or PBMCs came the material, which was cDNA or gDNA.

The CDR3 sequence is 16 residues long. Losses at the gene ends were 5 bases for V and 3 bases for J; bases not matched to a gene: 12. Germline CDR1 is LGHDT and CDR2 is YNNKEL (reference sequence). This table comes from immunoSEQ multiplex PCR, and its TCRdb copy is limited to in-frame clones, with some not included. Of fewer than 95,000 clones in the sample, 80% to 90% are singletons; the top ten hold more than 4.5%. This chain links TRBV3-1 (or the pseudogene TRBV3-2) with TRBJ1-1; the match to TRBD1 covers 7 bases. This TCR derives from a woman over 75 with acute or convalescent COVID-19. The sequenced sample was peripheral blood. The CDR3 protein is CASSKGGGAWDTEAFF. The CDR3, as DNA: TGTGCCAGCAGCAAAGGAGGGGGCGCCTGGGACACTGAAGCTTTCTTT.